A selection of T cell receptor beta chains follows, all from one sample in a study of shared clonotypes between healthy human individuals. Using immunoSEQ multiplex PCR, the repertoire was profiled, and TCRdb retains in-frame clones only, with some absent. The table includes about 460,000 clones, around 77% detected once. Sequenced material: PBMCs. The receptors originated from a woman aged 40 to 55 in good health. Some clones in this sample may be carry-over from other donors' samples. CDR3s include the opening cysteine and the closing phenylalanine or tryptophan. Each record gives: J gene, V gene, CDR3 protein.

TRBJ2-2,TRBV10-2,CASSGLAGINTGELFF
TRBJ2-1,TRBV4-2,CASSQEGTIGTSIHEQFF
TRBJ2-3,TRBV6-1,CASSLGRPSDTQYF
TRBJ2-7,TRBV5-1,CASSLSPDYEQYF
TRBJ2-7,TRBV19,CASSRQGRGGTDYEQYF
TRBJ2-1,TRBV7-9,CASSLSLAGTWEQFF
TRBJ2-3,TRBV10-3,CAIGAGTDTQYF
TRBJ2-5,TRBV30,CAWSVGPQETQYF
TRBJ2-7,TRBV10-2,CASSFITDRAYEQYF
TRBJ2-7,TRBV18,CASSPNRGEFDEQYF
TRBJ2-5,TRBV7-3,CASSPGLGGRIKETQYF
TRBJ2-1,TRBV7-8,CASSLTGQFYNEQFF
TRBJ1-5,TRBV6-6,CASSTFNQPQHF
TRBJ1-5,TRBV30,CAWSPAEDQPQHF
-,TRBV19,CASSADGLYEQYF
TRBJ1-4,TRBV30,CAWTPLDFSAGKLFF
TRBJ2-2,TRBV18,CASSPPVSGIGGELFF
TRBJ2-7,TRBV30,CAWSGGTTQYF
TRBJ1-5,TRBV7-8,CASSTYRGTGHDQPQHF
TRBJ2-7,TRBV6-1,CASSEAHRGPLFHHEQYF
TRBJ2-3,TRBV29-1,CSVEVGGVTDTQYF
TRBJ2-5,TRBV28,CASKTGGPPETQYF
TRBJ1-2,TRBV11-2,CASSSITNYGYTF
TRBJ2-7,TRBV20-1,CSARDLSQNF
TRBJ2-2,TRBV7-2,CASSLARDTGELFF
TRBJ1-5,TRBV5-4,CASSWDRDQPQHF
TRBJ2-7,TRBV11-2,CASSLTSGSGYEQYF
-,TRBV7-9,CASSLVSGRAYEQYF
TRBJ2-3,TRBV11-3,CASSALSTSDTQYF